This TCR beta chain came from a study of T cell changes during pregnancy in multiple sclerosis. Method: immunoSEQ multiplex PCR; TCRdb's copy keeps in-frame clones and lacks some. Here the sample spans about 40,000 clones, 92% being singletons. This CDR3 comprises 15 residues. Germline lookup yields CDR1 KGHSH and CDR2 LQKENI. The V end was cut by 7 bases, the J end by 8 bases, with 21 bases between. The source is a female donor with multiple sclerosis, enrolled in a pregnancy study. The source was CD4+ T cells from peripheral blood mononuclear cells, collected before pregnancy. The chain carries TRBV18 and TRBJ2-1; no firm D call. The DNA for the CDR3 is TGTGCCAGCTTCACCACCCTAGTCCCCCACGATGAGCAGTTCTTC. This codes for CASFTTLVPHDEQFF.